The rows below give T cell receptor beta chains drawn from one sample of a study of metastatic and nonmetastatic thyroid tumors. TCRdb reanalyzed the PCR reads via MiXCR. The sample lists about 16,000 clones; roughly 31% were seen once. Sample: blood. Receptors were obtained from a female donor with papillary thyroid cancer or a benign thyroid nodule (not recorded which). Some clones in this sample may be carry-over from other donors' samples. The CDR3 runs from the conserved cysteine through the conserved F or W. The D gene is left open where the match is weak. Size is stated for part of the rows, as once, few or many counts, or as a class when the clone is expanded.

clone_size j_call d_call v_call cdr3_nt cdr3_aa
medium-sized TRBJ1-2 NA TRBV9 TGTGCCAGCTCCTCACACACAGGGCTCCTTAACTATGGCTACACCTTC CASSSHTGLLNYGYTF
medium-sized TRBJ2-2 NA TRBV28 TGTGCCAGCAGCACTCCGGACAGAAACACCGGGGAGCTGTTTTTT CASSTPDRNTGELFF
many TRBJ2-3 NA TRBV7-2 TGTGCCAGCAGCTTATGGGAGGCCCTACAGGGTCCGCAGTATTTT CASSLWEALQGPQYF
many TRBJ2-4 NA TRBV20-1 TGCAGTGCTAGAGGTTTGCAGTCGGACATTCAGTACTTC CSARGLQSDIQYF
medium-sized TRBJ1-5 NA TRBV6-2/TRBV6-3 TGTGCCAGCAGTGATGGACAGAGCTCTGGGCCCCAGCATTTT CASSDGQSSGPQHF
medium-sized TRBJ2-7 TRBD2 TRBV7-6 TGTGCCAGCAGCTTAGAGGCAGCGGGGGCCGCCCGAGCCTACGAGCAGTACTTC CASSLEAAGAARAYEQYF
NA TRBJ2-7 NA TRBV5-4 TGTGCCAGCAGCATACCCTCAGGGGCCCTCAACTACGAGCAGTACTTC CASSIPSGALNYEQYF
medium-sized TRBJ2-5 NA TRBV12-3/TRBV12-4 TGTGCCAGCAGTTTAGCGATTGTCCCCGGAGAGACCCAGTACTTC CASSLAIVPGETQYF
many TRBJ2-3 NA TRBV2 TGTGCCAGCAGCCCCCCAACCGATACGCAGTATTTT CASSPPTDTQYF
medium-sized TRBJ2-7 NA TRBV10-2 TGCGCCAGCGGGAGACAGGCCCACGAGCAGTACTTC CASGRQAHEQYF
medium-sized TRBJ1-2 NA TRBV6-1 TGTGCCAGCACCGTGGGTTCGTACTATGGCTACACCTTC CASTVGSYYGYTF
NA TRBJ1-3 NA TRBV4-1 TGCGCCAGCAGCCAAGATTCCTGGGACCACTCTGGAAACACCATATATTTT CASSQDSWDHSGNTIYF
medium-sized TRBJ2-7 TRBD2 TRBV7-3 TGTGCCAGCAGCTTAACTAGCGGGCAATACGAGCAGTACTTC CASSLTSGQYEQYF